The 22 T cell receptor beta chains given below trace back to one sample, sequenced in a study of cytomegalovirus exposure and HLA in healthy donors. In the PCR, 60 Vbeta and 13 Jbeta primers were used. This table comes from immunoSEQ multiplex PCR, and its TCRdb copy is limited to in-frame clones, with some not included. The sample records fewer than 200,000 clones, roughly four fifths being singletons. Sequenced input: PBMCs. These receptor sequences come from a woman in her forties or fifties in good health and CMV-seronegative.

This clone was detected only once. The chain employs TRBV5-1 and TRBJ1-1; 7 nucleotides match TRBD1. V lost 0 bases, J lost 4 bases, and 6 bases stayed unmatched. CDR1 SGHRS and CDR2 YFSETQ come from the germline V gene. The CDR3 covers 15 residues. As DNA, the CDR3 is TGCGCCAGCAGCTTGGACCCAGGGGGGCTCACTGAAGCTTTCTTT. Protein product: CASSLDPGGLTEAFF.

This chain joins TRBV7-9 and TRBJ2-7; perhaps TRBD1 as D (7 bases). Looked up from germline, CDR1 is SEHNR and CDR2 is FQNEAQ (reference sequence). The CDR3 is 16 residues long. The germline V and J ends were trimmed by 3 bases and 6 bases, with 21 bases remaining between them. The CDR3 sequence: CASSFAGGRDRGEQYF. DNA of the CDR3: TGTGCCAGCAGCTTTGCAGGGGGGCGGGACCGGGGCGAGCAGTACTTC. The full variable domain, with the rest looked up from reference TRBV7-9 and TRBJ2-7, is DTGVSQNPRHKITKRGQNVTFRCDPISEHNRLYWYRQTLGQGPEFLTYFQNEAQLEKSRLLSDRFSAERPKGSFSTLEIQRTEQGDSAMYLCASSFAGGRDRGEQYFGPGTRLTVT.

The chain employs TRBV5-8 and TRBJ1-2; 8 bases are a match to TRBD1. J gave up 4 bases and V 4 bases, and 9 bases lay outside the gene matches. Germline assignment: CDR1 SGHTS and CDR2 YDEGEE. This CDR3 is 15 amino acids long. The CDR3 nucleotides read TGTGCCAGCAGCCGTAGTGGACAGGGTCCCTATGGCTACACCTTC. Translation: CASSRSGQGPYGYTF.

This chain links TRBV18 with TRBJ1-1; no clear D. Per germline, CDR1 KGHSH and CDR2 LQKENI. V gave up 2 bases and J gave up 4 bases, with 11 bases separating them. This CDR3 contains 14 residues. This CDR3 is CASSPMQDSTEAFF. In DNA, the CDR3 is TGTGCCAGCTCACCAATGCAGGATTCCACTGAAGCTTTCTTT. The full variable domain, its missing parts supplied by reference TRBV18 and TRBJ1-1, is NAGVMQNPRHLVRRRGQEARLRCSPMKGHSHVYWYRQLPEEGLKFMVYLQKENIIDESGMPKERFSAEFPKEGPSILRIQQVVRGDSAAYFCASSPMQDSTEAFFGQGTRLTVV.

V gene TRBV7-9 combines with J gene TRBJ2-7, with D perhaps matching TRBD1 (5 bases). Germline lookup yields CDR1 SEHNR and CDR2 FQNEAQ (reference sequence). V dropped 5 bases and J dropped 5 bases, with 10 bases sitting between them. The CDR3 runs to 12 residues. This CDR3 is CASSALGHEQYF. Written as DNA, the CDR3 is TGTGCCAGCAGCGCCCTGGGGCACGAGCAGTACTTC. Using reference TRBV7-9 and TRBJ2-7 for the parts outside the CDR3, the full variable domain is DTGVSQNPRHKITKRGQNVTFRCDPISEHNRLYWYRQTLGQGPEFLTYFQNEAQLEKSRLLSDRFSAERPKGSFSTLEIQRTEQGDSAMYLCASSALGHEQYFGPGTRLTVT.

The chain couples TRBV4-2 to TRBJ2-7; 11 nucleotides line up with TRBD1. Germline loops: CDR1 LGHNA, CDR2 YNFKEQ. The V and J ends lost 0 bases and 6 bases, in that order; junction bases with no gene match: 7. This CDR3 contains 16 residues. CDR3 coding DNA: TGTGCCAGCAGCCAAGATCCAGGACAGGGGGCGGGCGAGCAGTACTTC. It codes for CASSQDPGQGAGEQYF.

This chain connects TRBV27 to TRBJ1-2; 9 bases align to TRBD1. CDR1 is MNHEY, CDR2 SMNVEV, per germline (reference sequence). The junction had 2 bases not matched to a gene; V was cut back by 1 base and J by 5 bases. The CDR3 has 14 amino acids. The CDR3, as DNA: TGTGCCAGCAGTTTATTAGGGACAGGGTATGGCTACACCTTC. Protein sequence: CASSLLGTGYGYTF.

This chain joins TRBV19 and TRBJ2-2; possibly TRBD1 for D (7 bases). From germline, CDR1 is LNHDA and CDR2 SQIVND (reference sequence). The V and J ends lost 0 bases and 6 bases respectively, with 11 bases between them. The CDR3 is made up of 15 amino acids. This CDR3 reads CASSIEGRGAGELFF. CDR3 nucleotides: TGTGCCAGTAGTATAGAGGGCAGGGGGGCCGGGGAGCTGTTTTTT.

CDR3 loop: CASSGTGGLDEQYF. CDR3 DNA: TGCGCCAGCAGCGGGACCGGGGGGCTGGACGAGCAGTACTTC. The rearrangement links TRBV5-1 to TRBJ2-7; possible D gene TRBD2, 7 bases. V was pared by 4 bases and J by 5 bases, with 16 bases between. The CDR3 length is 14 residues. Germline CDR1 SGHRS, CDR2 YFSETQ.

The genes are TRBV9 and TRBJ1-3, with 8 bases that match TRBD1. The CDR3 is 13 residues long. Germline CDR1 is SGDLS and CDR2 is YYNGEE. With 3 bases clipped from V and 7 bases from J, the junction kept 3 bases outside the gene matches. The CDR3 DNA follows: TGTGCCAGCAGCGCGAGACAGGGGAACACCATATATTTT. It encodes CASSARQGNTIYF.

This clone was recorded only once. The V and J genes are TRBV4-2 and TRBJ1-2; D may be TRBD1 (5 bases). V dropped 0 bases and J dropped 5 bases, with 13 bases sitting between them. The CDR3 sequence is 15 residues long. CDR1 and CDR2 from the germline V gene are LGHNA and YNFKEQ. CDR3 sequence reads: CASSQDGAEIYGYTF. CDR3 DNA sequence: TGTGCCAGCAGCCAAGATGGGGCAGAGATTTATGGCTACACCTTC.

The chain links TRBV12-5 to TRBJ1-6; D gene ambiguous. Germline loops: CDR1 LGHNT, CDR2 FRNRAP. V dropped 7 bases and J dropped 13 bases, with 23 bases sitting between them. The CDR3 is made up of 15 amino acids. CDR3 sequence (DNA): TGTGCTAGTGACCGCCCGGAAACCCCGGGGTGGCCCCTCCACTTT. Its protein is CASDRPETPGWPLHF.

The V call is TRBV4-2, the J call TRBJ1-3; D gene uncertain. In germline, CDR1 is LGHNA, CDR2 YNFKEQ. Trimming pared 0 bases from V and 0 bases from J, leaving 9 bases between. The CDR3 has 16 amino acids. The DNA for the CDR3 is TGTGCCAGCAGCCAAGATCTAGGCCCCTCTGGAAACACCATATATTTT. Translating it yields CASSQDLGPSGNTIYF.

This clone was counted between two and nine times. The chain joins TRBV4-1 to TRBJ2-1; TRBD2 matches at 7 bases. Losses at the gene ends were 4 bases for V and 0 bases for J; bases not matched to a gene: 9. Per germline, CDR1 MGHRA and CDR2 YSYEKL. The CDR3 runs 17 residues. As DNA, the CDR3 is TGCGCCAGCAGCCGCTCACTAGCGCCCGGCTCCTACAATGAGCAGTTCTTC. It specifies CASSRSLAPGSYNEQFF.

The chain's CDR3 is CASSPTSGEGEETQYF. The CDR3 bases are TGTGCCAGCAGCCCGACTAGCGGGGAGGGGGAAGAGACCCAGTACTTC. This chain connects TRBV7-9 to TRBJ2-5, with 11 bases identical to TRBD2. CDR3 length equals 16 residues. Losses at the gene ends were 5 bases for V and 3 bases for J; bases not matched to a gene: 8. The germline gives CDR1 SEHNR, CDR2 FQNEAQ (reference sequence).

In nucleotides, the CDR3 is TGTGCCAGCAGTCGGGGACAGGGCTCCGGGGAGCTGTTTTTT. The encoded protein is CASSRGQGSGELFF. The chain recombines TRBV6-5 with TRBJ2-2, with 9 bases aligning to TRBD1. Trimming removed 5 bases from V and 6 bases from J; junction bases left unmatched: 4. The CDR3 contains 14 residues. Germline V gene lookup returns CDR1 MNHEY and CDR2 SVGAGI.

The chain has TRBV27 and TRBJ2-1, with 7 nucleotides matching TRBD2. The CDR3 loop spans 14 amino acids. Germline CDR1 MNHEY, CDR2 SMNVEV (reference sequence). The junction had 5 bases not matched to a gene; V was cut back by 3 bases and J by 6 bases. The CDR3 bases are TGTGCCAGCAGTTTTGGACTAGTCCCCAATGAGCAGTTCTTC. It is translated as CASSFGLVPNEQFF.

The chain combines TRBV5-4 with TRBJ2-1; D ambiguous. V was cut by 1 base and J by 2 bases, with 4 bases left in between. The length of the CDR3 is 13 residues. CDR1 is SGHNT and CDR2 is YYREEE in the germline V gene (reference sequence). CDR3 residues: CASSLITYNEQFF. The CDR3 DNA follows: TGTGCCAGCAGCTTGATCACCTACAATGAGCAGTTCTTC.

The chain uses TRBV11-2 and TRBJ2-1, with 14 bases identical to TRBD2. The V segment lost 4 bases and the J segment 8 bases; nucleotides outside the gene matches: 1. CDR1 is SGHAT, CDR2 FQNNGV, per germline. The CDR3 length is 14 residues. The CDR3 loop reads CASSSGLAGDEQFF. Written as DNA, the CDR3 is TGTGCCAGCAGCTCGGGACTAGCGGGAGATGAGCAGTTCTTC.

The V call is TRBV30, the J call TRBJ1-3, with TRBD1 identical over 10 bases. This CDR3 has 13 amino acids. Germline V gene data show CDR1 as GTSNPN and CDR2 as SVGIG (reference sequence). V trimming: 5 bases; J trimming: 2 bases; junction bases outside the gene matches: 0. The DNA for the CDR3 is TGTGCCTGGGGGACAGGGGCTGGAAACACCATATATTTT. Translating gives CAWGTGAGNTIYF.

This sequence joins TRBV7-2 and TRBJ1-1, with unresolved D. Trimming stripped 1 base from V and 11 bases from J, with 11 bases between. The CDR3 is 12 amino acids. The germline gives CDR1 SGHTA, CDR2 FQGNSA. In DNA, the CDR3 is TGTGCCAGCAGCTTAGACTTACTGAGGGCTTTCTTT. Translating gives CASSLDLLRAFF. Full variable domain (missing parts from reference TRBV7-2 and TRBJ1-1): GAGVSQSPSNKVTEKGKDVELRCDPISGHTALYWYRQSLGQGLEFLIYFQGNSAPDKSGLPSDRFSAERTGGSVSTLTIQRTQQEDSAVYLCASSLDLLRAFFGQGTRLTVV.

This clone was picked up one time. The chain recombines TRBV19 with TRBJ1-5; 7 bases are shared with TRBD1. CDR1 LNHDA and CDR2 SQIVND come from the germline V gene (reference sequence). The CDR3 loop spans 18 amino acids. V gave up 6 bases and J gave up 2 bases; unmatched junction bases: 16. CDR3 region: CASSLLTGKVGGNQPQHF. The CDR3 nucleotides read TGTGCCAGTAGCCTTTTGACAGGGAAGGTAGGTGGCAATCAGCCCCAGCATTTT.